These 23 T cell receptor beta chains came from one sample sequenced in a study of Ad26.COV2.S vaccination and SARS-CoV-2 variants. Treatment here: roughly 19 received Ad26.COV2.S at low or high dose, single or two shots; about 5 received placebo; per-sample allocation not given. Specimens were obtained on day 63 following the first vaccine or placebo injection. Libraries were prepared by immunoSEQ multiplex PCR; TCRdb keeps only in-frame clonotypes and omits some of them. This sample has about half a million clones; about 88% occur once, and the top ten carry 1.7%. Sequencing was performed on peripheral blood, taken in a trial of Ad26.COV2.S vaccine versus placebo. The origin of the receptors is a person aged 18-65 years who received the Ad26.COV2.S COVID-19 vaccine or a placebo.

The chain has TRBV19 and TRBJ1-5; TRBD1 aligns across 10 bases. From germline, CDR1 is LNHDA and CDR2 SQIVND (reference sequence). V trimming: 3 bases; J trimming: 4 bases; junction bases outside the gene matches: 6. The CDR3 has 16 residues. As DNA, the CDR3 is TGTGCCAGTAGTATGGGACAGGGGAGAGGTAATCAGCCCCAGCATTTT. This sequence encodes CASSMGQGRGNQPQHF.

The gene calls are TRBV4-3 and TRBJ2-1; 8 bases are shared with TRBD1. The CDR3 sequence is 16 residues long. V shed 8 bases and J 8 bases; nucleotides not matched to a gene: 17. CDR1 and CDR2 (germline): LGHNA, YSLEER. DNA of the CDR3: TGCGCCAGCCGACCGGAAACAGGGGGTGATAGGGATGAGCAGTTCTTC. This gives the protein CASRPETGGDRDEQFF.

The chain couples TRBV7-2 to TRBJ1-2, with 8 nucleotides matching TRBD1. The CDR3 sequence is 14 residues long. With 5 bases clipped from V and 4 bases from J, the junction kept 6 bases outside the gene matches. Germline V lookup: CDR1 SGHTA, CDR2 FQGNSA. The CDR3 nucleotides read TGTGCCAGCAGCCCCCGACAGGGGTCCTATGGCTACACCTTC. Protein product: CASSPRQGSYGYTF.

This clone was detected once. The V and J genes are TRBV18 and TRBJ1-1; no firm D call. CDR1 and CDR2 from the germline V gene are KGHSH and LQKENI. The length of the CDR3 is 12 residues. V dropped 1 base and J dropped 8 bases, with 8 bases sitting between them. CDR3 nucleotide sequence: TGTGCCAGCTCACCACTGCCTCGCGAAGCTTTCTTT. Translated, it gives CASSPLPREAFF.

V is TRBV7-2 and J is TRBJ2-2, with 8 bases that match TRBD2. The CDR3 is made up of 15 amino acids. V shed 5 bases, J shed 6 bases, and the junction held 8 bases outside the gene matches. Germline CDR1 reads SGHTA; CDR2 reads FQGNSA. The CDR3 DNA is TGTGCCAGCAGCCTTGGGACTAGTCGGGCCGGGGAGCTGTTTTTT. This gives the protein CASSLGTSRAGELFF.

The genes are TRBV10-3 and TRBJ1-5, with D possibly TRBD1 on 5 matching bases. V dropped 0 bases and J dropped 6 bases, with 9 bases sitting between them. Germline V CDR1 and CDR2: ENHRY, SYGVKD. This CDR3 contains 14 residues. CDR3 protein: CAISESGGAQPQHF. The CDR3 nucleotides read TGTGCCATCAGTGAGTCTGGGGGAGCTCAGCCCCAGCATTTT.

The V call is TRBV5-1, the J call TRBJ2-1; TRBD2 matches at 8 bases. The CDR3 consists of 16 residues. Germline V gives CDR1 SGHRS, CDR2 YFSETQ. Trimming at V came to 3 bases and at J to 7 bases, leaving 12 bases not matched to a gene. The CDR3 DNA is TGCGCCAGCAGCTCGGGGGGGCTAGCGGGCTTTAATGAGCAGTTCTTC. It codes for CASSSGGLAGFNEQFF.

This clone was observed once. The chain is built from TRBV5-6 and TRBJ1-4, with D unresolved. The CDR3 covers 15 residues. V was trimmed by 1 base and J by 5 bases, leaving 12 bases between them. In germline, CDR1 is SGHDT, CDR2 YYEEEE. This chain's CDR3 is CASSLHRGENEKLFF. In DNA, the CDR3 is TGTGCCAGCAGCTTGCATCGCGGTGAAAATGAAAAACTGTTTTTT. The entire variable domain, with the rest obtained from reference TRBV5-6 and TRBJ1-4, is as follows: DAGVTQSPTHLIKTRGQQVTLRCSPKSGHDTVSWYQQALGQGPQFIFQYYEEEERQRGNFPDRFSGHQFPNYSSELNVNALLLGDSALYLCASSLHRGENEKLFFGSGTQLSVL.

This sequence joins TRBV30 and TRBJ1-2; 11 bases are shared with TRBD1. The CDR3 runs 15 residues. Germline V lookup: CDR1 GTSNPN, CDR2 SVGIG (reference sequence). The V and J ends lost 3 bases and 4 bases, in that order; junction bases with no gene match: 7. CDR3 amino acids: CAWRGPGQGVYGYTF. For the CDR3, the DNA is TGTGCCTGGAGGGGACCGGGACAGGGGGTCTATGGCTACACCTTC.

The chain uses TRBV29-1 and TRBJ2-3; D call uncertain. The CDR3 runs 13 residues. Germline V lookup: CDR1 SQVTM, CDR2 ANQGSEA. V was shortened by 1 base and J by 2 bases, with 7 bases between the two germline ends. The CDR3 DNA is TGCAGCGTTGAAGTTGTGGCCACAGATACGCAGTATTTT. This codes for CSVEVVATDTQYF.

For the CDR3, the DNA is TGTGCCAGCAGCCACGCTGTGATGAACACTGAAGCTTTCTTT. Translating it yields CASSHAVMNTEAFF. The V gene is TRBV4-2, the J gene TRBJ1-1; D gene ambiguous. Germline loops: CDR1 LGHNA, CDR2 YNFKEQ. V was clipped by 3 bases and J by 0 bases, with 8 bases between them. This CDR3 is built from 14 residues.

Regarding this clone: Sequence at one end of the junction differs from germline and may be a read error. This chain uses TRBV6-6 with TRBJ1-2; D may be TRBD1 (6 bases). There are 11 residues in the CDR3. The germline CDR1 and CDR2 sequences are MNHNY and SVGAGI (reference sequence). CDR3 sequence: CASTYREGYTF. The CDR3 nucleotides are TGTGCCAGCACTTACAGGGAAGGCTACACCTTC.

The chain has TRBV27 and TRBJ2-5, with D unclear. The CDR3 extends over 13 amino acids. Deletions cut 7 bases from V and 7 bases from J, with 16 bases between. Per the germline V gene, CDR1 is MNHEY and CDR2 is SMNVEV (reference sequence). The CDR3 DNA reads TGTGCCAGCAAAAATTTTCCCTCGGGGACCCAGTACTTC. This sequence encodes CASKNFPSGTQYF.

In this sample, this clone turned up once. This chain links TRBV30 with TRBJ2-5; no clear D gene. CDR3 size: 12 residues. Germline V gene data show CDR1 as GTSNPN and CDR2 as SVGIG (reference sequence). V lost 2 bases to trimming and J lost 5 bases, with 9 bases between them. CDR3 residues: CAWSQAFETQYF. The DNA of the CDR3 is TGTGCCTGGAGTCAAGCCTTCGAGACCCAGTACTTC.

The chain links TRBV11-2 to TRBJ1-2, with TRBD1 matching 10 bases. J gave up 8 bases and V 3 bases, and 12 bases lay outside the gene matches. Germline-derived CDR1 and CDR2 are SGHAT and FQNNGV. The CDR3 sequence is 16 residues long. DNA for the CDR3: TGTGCCAGCAGCTTCTCAGGGTCGGGACAGGGGAGAGGCTACACCTTC. Protein: CASSFSGSGQGRGYTF.

V usage is TRBV7-3 and J usage is TRBJ2-3; D remains ambiguous. V lost 3 bases, J lost 1 base, and 5 bases lay in between. Germline V gene data show CDR1 as SGHTA and CDR2 as FQGTGA. CDR3 length: 13 amino acids. Here the CDR3 reads CASSFRGTDTQYF. The CDR3 nucleotides read TGTGCCAGCAGCTTCCGAGGCACAGATACGCAGTATTTT. Full variable domain (rest looked up from reference TRBV7-3 and TRBJ2-3): GAGVSQTPSNKVTEKGKYVELRCDPISGHTALYWYRQSLGQGPEFLIYFQGTGAADDSGLPNDRFFAVRPEGSVSTLKIQRTERGDSAVYLCASSFRGTDTQYFGPGTRLTVL.

This chain links TRBV19 with TRBJ2-2, with D maybe TRBD2 (6 bases). This CDR3 is 14 amino acids long. Trimming cost V 9 bases and J 1 base, with 12 bases left between them. Looked up from germline, CDR1 is LNHDA and CDR2 is SQIVND (reference sequence). Written as DNA, the CDR3 is TGTGCCAGCCGGGACTTATTGAACACCGGGGAGCTGTTTTTT. It yields the protein CASRDLLNTGELFF.

Concerning this clone: Relative to the germline gene, one junction end is altered; a read error may explain this. The chain carries TRBV4-1 and TRBJ1-2; weak D call: TRBD1 (5 bases). Germline V gene data show CDR1 as MGHRA and CDR2 as YSYEKL. This CDR3 contains 12 residues. CDR3 in DNA: TGCGCCAGCAGCCAAGACGCAGGGTGGGTTTCCTTC. Amino acid sequence: CASSQDAGWVSF.

The genes are TRBV5-4 and TRBJ1-1; D is ambiguous. This CDR3 region has 16 residues. V lost 0 bases, J lost 4 bases, and 16 bases lay in between. Looked up from germline, CDR1 is SGHNT and CDR2 is YYREEE (reference sequence). The DNA for the CDR3 is TGTGCCAGCAGCTTGGCCGCGAGGGCGGGTCGCACTGAAGCTTTCTTT. Amino acids: CASSLAARAGRTEAFF.

This clone was seen only once. The V call is TRBV11-2, the J call TRBJ2-3; 10 bases are a match to TRBD2. The trim removed 5 bases at V and 8 bases at J, leaving 13 bases unmatched. CDR3 length: 16 residues. Germline CDR1 reads SGHAT; CDR2 reads FQNNGV. CDR3 DNA: TGTGCCAGCAGCCCCGGGACTAGCGAGACTAGCGGTACGCAGTATTTT. Translated: CASSPGTSETSGTQYF. Full variable domain (remainder filled in from reference TRBV11-2 and TRBJ2-3): EAGVAQSPRYKIIEKRQSVAFWCNPISGHATLYWYQQILGQGPKLLIQFQNNGVVDDSQLPKDRFSAERLKGVDSTLKIQPAKLEDSAVYLCASSPGTSETSGTQYFGPGTRLTVL.

This clone was detected only once. The V call is TRBV28, the J call TRBJ1-5, with no clear D. The V gene lost 3 bases and the J gene lost 7 bases, with 4 bases spanning the gap. The CDR3 loop spans 11 amino acids. CDR1 MDHEN and CDR2 SYDVKM come from the germline V gene. The CDR3 loop reads CASSFRQPQHF. The DNA for the CDR3 is TGTGCCAGCAGTTTCCGGCAGCCCCAGCATTTT.

This chain connects TRBV5-1 to TRBJ1-1; 7 bases fit TRBD1. The CDR3 loop spans 17 amino acids. CDR1 is SGHRS, CDR2 YFSETQ, per germline. The junction had 11 bases not matched to a gene; V was cut back by 1 base and J by 2 bases. The DNA of the CDR3 is TGCGCCAGCAGCTTGTCTTTGAGGGGGCGGATTAACACTGAAGCTTTCTTT. As protein: CASSLSLRGRINTEAFF.

V and J are TRBV5-8 and TRBJ2-5, with TRBD1 identical over 7 bases. Germline V gives CDR1 SGHTS, CDR2 YDEGEE. The CDR3 runs 15 residues. V trimming: 4 bases; J trimming: 3 bases; junction bases outside the gene matches: 9. As DNA, the CDR3 is TGTGCCAGCAGCAATCCAACAGGGGCGAAAGAGACCCAGTACTTC. It specifies CASSNPTGAKETQYF.